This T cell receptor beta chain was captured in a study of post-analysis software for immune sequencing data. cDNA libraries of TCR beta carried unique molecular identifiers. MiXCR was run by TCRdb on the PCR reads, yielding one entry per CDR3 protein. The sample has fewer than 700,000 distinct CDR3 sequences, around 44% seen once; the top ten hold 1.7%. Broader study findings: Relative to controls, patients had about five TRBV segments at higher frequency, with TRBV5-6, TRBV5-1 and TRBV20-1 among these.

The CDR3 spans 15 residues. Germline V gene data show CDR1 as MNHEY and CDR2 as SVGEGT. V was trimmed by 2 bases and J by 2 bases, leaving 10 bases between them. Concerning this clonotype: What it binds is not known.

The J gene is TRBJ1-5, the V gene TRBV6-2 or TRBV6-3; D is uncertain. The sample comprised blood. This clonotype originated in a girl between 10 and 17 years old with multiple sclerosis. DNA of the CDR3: TGTGCCAGCAGTTACGGAATGATAGGCAATCAGCCCCAGCATTTT. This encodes CASSYGMIGNQPQHF.